The T cell receptor beta chain under discussion was sequenced for a study of T cell responses to AZD1222 COVID-19 vaccine (dated by TCRdb to about 2021). Background for the entire study: Because spike-specific TCR depth and breadth did not differ between the two schedules, AZD1222 recipients who got a second dose at roughly 4 weeks were pooled with those who got a second dose at roughly 12 weeks. A total of 230 to 250 trial participants underwent TCR sequencing, of whom about 200 had received two doses of AZD1222 and 26 had received two doses of the MenACWY control vaccine. Enrollment into the trials was organized by age into subgroups of 18-55, 56-69 and 70-plus years, and those subgroups contained approximately 150, 30 and 60 TCR-sequenced participants, respectively.

The CDR3 regions of human TCRbeta chains were analyzed by immunosequencing. As for the authors' bioinformatics: TCRs in the repertoires were matched against a reference library of SARS-CoV-2-specific TCRs that had been generated with the MIRA antigen-specificity platform. Breadth was defined as the fraction of unique TCRs that were SARS-CoV-2-associated. Depth was defined as the fraction of total T cells that were SARS-CoV-2-associated. Using the MIRA data, every spike-specific TCR was mapped to the spike region that the TCR reacted to and assigned to either a CD4 or a CD8 class. Log10-transformed breadth and depth values were compared by one-way ANOVA with Sidak's multiple comparisons tests. This immuneACCESS table, as held by TCRdb, lists in-frame sequences with V and J called but not all clones. Of the missing ones, under half trace to an unresolved V gene in checked studies; the others have no known cause. From that table come the V and J calls and clone size; the DNA was used to work out D and trimming. For this sample there are over 85,000 clones; 70% to 90% appear just once. Under 3.5% of the sample goes to the ten largest clones.

The meaning of the sample's time point label: baseline before first vaccination. Vaccinee samples were obtained from the UK trials COV001 and COV002, which included a single-blind randomized controlled phase 2/3 trial of AZD1222 (ChAdOx1 nCoV-19) in healthy adults. Trial participant PBMC samples were collected at day 0 and day 28 after the second dose for TCRbeta chain sequencing. As for this clone: It has no known antigen specificity. No quality values exist for individual bases; no much larger clone is one base distant.

CDR1 and CDR2 are drawn from the germline V gene: SGHTA, FQGNSA. V loses 2 bases of germline sequence and J loses 8 bases, and the interval between the two ends is 9 bases. Inclusive of the bounding cysteine and phenylalanine, the CDR3 is 12 residues long. Just CDR3 DNA is preserved here, 36 bases in frame from base 1. What the research found in general, with its limitations: The vaccine-associated CD4 TCRs covered the entire spike protein, and the dominant responses fell in regions 160-218 and 743-854. The 56-69-year group was small, and its depth increase did not reach significance, likely because of low power. Most participants were white British and females outnumbered males, and the authors suggested that clonal diversity may have been underestimated. Reportedly, almost half of the unique spike-specific TCRs recognized epitopes lying outside the regions that are mutated in the B.1.351 and B.1.1.7 variants. Conclusions about previously exposed vaccinees were limited because only six AZD1222 recipients were SARS-CoV-2 seropositive at baseline. No day 14 peak-response samples were available, so repertoires were characterized only after the peak T cell response. A significant rise in spike-specific TCR breadth and depth was observed after two AZD1222 doses relative to day 0 and relative to MenACWY recipients.

This TCR came from an adult in good health. The sample was peripheral blood, taken on day 0 of AZD1222 vaccination. The sequence joins TRBV7-2 to TRBJ1-2; a confident D gene designation cannot be given. The sequenced DNA is TGTGCCAGCAGCTTACTTCTGGGCGGCTACACCTTC. It codes for CASSLLLGGYTF.